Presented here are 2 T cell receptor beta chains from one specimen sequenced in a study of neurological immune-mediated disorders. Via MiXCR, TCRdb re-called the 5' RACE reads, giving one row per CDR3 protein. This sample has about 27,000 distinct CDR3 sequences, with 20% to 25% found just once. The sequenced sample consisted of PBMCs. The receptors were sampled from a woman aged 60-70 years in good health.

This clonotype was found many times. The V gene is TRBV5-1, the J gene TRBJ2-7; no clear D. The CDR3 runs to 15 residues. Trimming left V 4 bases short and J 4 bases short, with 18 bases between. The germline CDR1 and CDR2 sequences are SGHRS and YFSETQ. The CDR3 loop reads CASSPSMDDRYEQYF. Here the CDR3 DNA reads TGCGCCAGCAGCCCATCCATGGACGATCGGTACGAGCAGTACTTC.

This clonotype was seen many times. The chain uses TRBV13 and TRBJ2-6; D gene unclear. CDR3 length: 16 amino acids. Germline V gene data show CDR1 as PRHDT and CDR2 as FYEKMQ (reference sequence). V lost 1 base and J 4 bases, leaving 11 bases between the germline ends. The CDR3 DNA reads TGTGCCAGCAGCTTAGCGCGTGGAGCCGGGGCCAACGTCCTGACTTTC. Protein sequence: CASSLARGAGANVLTF.